This TCR beta chain was sequenced for a study of T cell repertoires in cytomegalovirus infection. Details on this clonotype: No antigen is known for it.

Each CDR3 protein gets one entry after TCRdb re-called the reads with MiXCR. The table lists around 430,000 distinct CDR3 sequences, 42% of them singletons. Deletions cut 3 bases from V and 11 bases from J, with 11 bases between. The CDR3 length is 12 residues. In germline, CDR1 is MDHEN, CDR2 SYDVKM. The receptor was isolated from a human donor in good health (CMV status not recorded). Some clones in this sample may be carry-over from other donors' samples. V is TRBV28 and J is TRBJ1-5; D might be TRBD1 (5 bases). The sample in question was cultured PBMCs, obtained from culture after CMV antigen stimulation. The CDR3 DNA follows: TGTGCCAGCAGTTTTAGGGGTTCAACCCAGCATTTT. It yields the protein CASSFRGSTQHF.